The rows below give T cell receptor beta chains drawn from one sample of a study of blood T cell repertoires in COVID-19. Measured with immunoSEQ multiplex PCR; TCRdb has only the in-frame clones, and not every one. This sample has about 100,000 clones, with around 84% found just once. Sequencing was carried out using peripheral blood. The origin of the receptors is a man in his 60s with acute or convalescent COVID-19. Both conserved end residues are part of each CDR3. The D gene is left open where the match is weak. Some rows mark clone size as missing; the rest say once, few, many or name a class of expanded clone.

j_gene,abundance,d_gene,len,v_gene,CDR3nt,CDR3aa
TRBJ2-6,-,TRBD2,13,TRBV6-5,TGTGCCAGCAGTCCCTCGGGGGGTAGGGACCTGACTTTC,CASSPSGGRDLTF
TRBJ2-7,-,TRBD2,14,TRBV29-1,TGCAGCGTCCTAGCCGGGACTAGCGGCTTCGAGCAGTACTTC,CSVLAGTSGFEQYF
TRBJ1-2,-,-,14,TRBV6-5,TGTGCCAGCAGCCCGACAGGAACTGGCTATGGCTACACCTTC,CASSPTGTGYGYTF
TRBJ2-1,-,TRBD1,14,TRBV2,TGTGCCAGCACCCGACAGGGGATTGGGGATGAGCAGTTCTTC,CASTRQGIGDEQFF
TRBJ1-4,-,-,12,TRBV20-1,TGCAGTGCTAGTTCAGGGGATGAAAAACTGTTTTTT,CSASSGDEKLFF
TRBJ1-5,-,-,14,TRBV19,TGTGCCAGTAGACCAGGGGTTAGCAATCAGCCCCAGCATTTT,CASRPGVSNQPQHF
TRBJ1-1,-,TRBD1,17,TRBV5-1,TGCGCCAGCAGCCCACGGACACCCGGGACAGGGAACACTGAAGCTTTCTTT,CASSPRTPGTGNTEAFF
TRBJ1-6,-,TRBD1,15,TRBV9,TGTGCCAGCAGCGTAGGGGGACAGCAAAATTCACCCCTCCACTTT,CASSVGGQQNSPLHF
TRBJ1-6,-,TRBD1,14,TRBV11-3,TGTGCCAGCAGTTGGACAGGGGGAAATTCACCCCTCCACTTT,CASSWTGGNSPLHF
TRBJ1-2,-,TRBD1,14,TRBV2,TGTGCCAGCAGTTGGGACAGGGGGGACTATGGCTACACCTTC,CASSWDRGDYGYTF
TRBJ1-1,-,-,16,TRBV19,TGTGCCAGTAGTGAGTGGTTTAACCTACAGGGTCGTGGAGCTTTCTTT,CASSEWFNLQGRGAFF
TRBJ1-4,-,TRBD1,14,TRBV6-2/TRBV6-3,TGTGCCAGCAGTGGGACAGGGCGGCAGGAAAAACTGTTTTTT,CASSGTGRQEKLFF
TRBJ2-5,-,TRBD1,13,TRBV10-1,TGCGCCAGCAGTGAGTGGACAGGGGAGACCCAGTACTTC,CASSEWTGETQYF
TRBJ1-1,-,TRBD1,13,TRBV7-9,TGTGCCAGCAGCTTCCGGGGACAGGATAAAGCTTTCTTT,CASSFRGQDKAFF
TRBJ1-6,-,-,14,TRBV6-6,TGTGCCAGCAGTTACTCGGGGGGGCTCTCACCCCTCCACTTT,CASSYSGGLSPLHF
TRBJ1-2,-,TRBD1,14,TRBV20-1,TGCAGTGCTAGTCAGGGGGACGTAATCTATGGCTACACCTTC,CSASQGDVIYGYTF
TRBJ2-1,-,TRBD2,14,TRBV6-4,TGTGCCAGCAGTGACGGGACTAGCGGGAATGAGCAGTTCTTC,CASSDGTSGNEQFF
TRBJ2-1,-,TRBD1,16,TRBV5-6,TGTGCCAGCAGCGCCTACAGGGGACAAAACTACAATGAGCAGTTCTTC,CASSAYRGQNYNEQFF
TRBJ2-2,-,TRBD2,16,TRBV4-1,TGCGCCAGCAGCCACAGACTAGCGGGGGGCACCGGGGAGCTGTTTTTT,CASSHRLAGGTGELFF
TRBJ2-2,-,TRBD2,16,TRBV9,TGTGCCAGCAGCGTAACTAGCGGACCGAACACCGGGGAGCTGTTTTTT,CASSVTSGPNTGELFF
TRBJ2-1,-,-,18,TRBV21-1,TGTGCCAGCAGCAAAGTATGGGCAGGGGGCCTATCCTACAATGAGCAGTTCTTC,CASSKVWAGGLSYNEQFF
TRBJ2-3,-,-,15,TRBV28,TGTGCCAGCAGTCCCATGGGGGCAGGGGCAGATACGCAGTATTTT,CASSPMGAGADTQYF
TRBJ1-5,-,TRBD1,15,TRBV18,TGTGCCAGCTCATTCGACAGGGGTTTTAATCAGCCCCAGCATTTT,CASSFDRGFNQPQHF
TRBJ1-1,-,-,11,TRBV28,TGTGCCAGCAGTTTAGCGACTGAAGCTTTCTTT,CASSLATEAFF
TRBJ1-3,-,TRBD1,17,TRBV27,TGTGCCAGCAGTTTGACGTGGACAGGGGACTCTGGAAACACCATATATTTT,CASSLTWTGDSGNTIYF
TRBJ2-1,-,-,14,TRBV6-5,TGTGCCAGCAGTTACTCCACTGACCGGAGTGAGCAGTTCTTC,CASSYSTDRSEQFF
TRBJ1-2,-,TRBD1,15,TRBV5-1,TGCGCCAGCAGCTTGGGGGGACAGCCTAACTATGGCTACACCTTC,CASSLGGQPNYGYTF
TRBJ2-5,-,-,17,TRBV5-1,TGCGCCAGCAGCTTTAGGCGGTCAGGGTCCCCCCAAGAGACCCAGTACTTC,CASSFRRSGSPQETQYF
TRBJ2-3,-,-,17,TRBV3-1/TRBV3-2,TGTGCCAGCAGCCAAGAAAGCCAGCTGTGGGCCACAGATACGCAGTATTTT,CASSQESQLWATDTQYF
TRBJ2-7,-,-,14,TRBV5-6,TGTGCCAGCAGCTTGGGAGGGCGATATCGCGAGCAGTACTTC,CASSLGGRYREQYF
TRBJ1-4,-,TRBD1,16,TRBV6-6,TGTGCCAGCAGTTACTCGCCCGGGACAGGGCTTGAAAAACTGTTTTTT,CASSYSPGTGLEKLFF
TRBJ1-6,-,-,13,TRBV24-1,TGTGCCACCAGTCGGCGCGGGAATTCACCCCTCCACTTT,CATSRRGNSPLHF
TRBJ1-1,-,-,14,TRBV11-2,TGTGCCAGCAGCTTATTGTGGGCGAACACTGAAGCTTTCTTT,CASSLLWANTEAFF
TRBJ2-5,-,-,14,TRBV7-9,TGTGCCAGCAGCTTAGCGCGGGAACAAGAGACCCAGTACTTC,CASSLAREQETQYF
TRBJ2-1,-,-,14,TRBV6-5,TGTGCCAGCACGACTAGTCTCTCCTACAATGAGCAGTTCTTC,CASTTSLSYNEQFF
TRBJ1-1,-,-,13,TRBV9,TGTGCCAGCAGCGTATCCCTAGCGACTGAAGCTTTCTTT,CASSVSLATEAFF
TRBJ2-7,-,-,14,TRBV18,TGTGCCAGCTCACTCAGGGCCACTAACTACGAGCAGTACTTC,CASSLRATNYEQYF
TRBJ1-1,-,-,14,TRBV6-6,TGTGCCAGCAGTTTGGAGGGTTTTAACACTGAAGCTTTCTTT,CASSLEGFNTEAFF
TRBJ1-3,-,-,13,TRBV29-1,TGCAGCGTTGAAGATCGCGGAGGGCACACCATATATTTT,CSVEDRGGHTIYF
TRBJ2-7,-,TRBD2,16,TRBV5-4,TGTGCCAAAAACCAGTATAGCGGGAGTGAGAGGTACGAGCAGTACTTC,CAKNQYSGSERYEQYF
TRBJ2-1,-,TRBD2,14,TRBV10-2,TGCGCCAGCAGAAGTAGCGGGAGGGCCATGGAGCAGTTCTTC,CASRSSGRAMEQFF
TRBJ1-4,-,-,15,TRBV4-3,TGCGCCAGCAGCAACCGGGACGGCGGGGGGGAAAAACTGTTTTTT,CASSNRDGGGEKLFF
TRBJ1-5,-,-,14,TRBV9,TGTGCCAGCAGCGTTTCAGGTAACAATCAGCCCCAGCATTTT,CASSVSGNNQPQHF
TRBJ2-1,-,-,15,TRBV6-2/TRBV6-3,TGTGCCAGCAGTTACGTCGGGAGCACCTACAATGAGCAGTTCTTC,CASSYVGSTYNEQFF
TRBJ1-1,-,-,13,TRBV18,TGTGCCAGCTCACCAAATGCGGGGTACTGGGCTTTCTTT,CASSPNAGYWAFF
TRBJ2-1,-,TRBD2,16,TRBV7-9,TGTGCCAGCAGCTTAGCTGGGGCGGGAGCGTACAATGAGCAGTTCTTC,CASSLAGAGAYNEQFF
TRBJ2-7,-,-,11,TRBV7-2,TGTGCCAGCAGCTTATCTCGGGAGCAGTACTTC,CASSLSREQYF
TRBJ2-1,-,-,14,TRBV3-1/TRBV3-2,TGTGCCAGCAGTCCCGCAGGACTTGACAATGAGCAGTTCTTC,CASSPAGLDNEQFF
TRBJ2-3,-,-,15,TRBV6-5,TGTGCCAGCAGTTACGTGGGCCCTGGAACAGATACGCAGTATTTT,CASSYVGPGTDTQYF
TRBJ2-5,once,TRBD1,13,TRBV6-5,TGTGCCACCGGACGACAGGGCGGAGAGACCCAGTACTTC,CATGRQGGETQYF